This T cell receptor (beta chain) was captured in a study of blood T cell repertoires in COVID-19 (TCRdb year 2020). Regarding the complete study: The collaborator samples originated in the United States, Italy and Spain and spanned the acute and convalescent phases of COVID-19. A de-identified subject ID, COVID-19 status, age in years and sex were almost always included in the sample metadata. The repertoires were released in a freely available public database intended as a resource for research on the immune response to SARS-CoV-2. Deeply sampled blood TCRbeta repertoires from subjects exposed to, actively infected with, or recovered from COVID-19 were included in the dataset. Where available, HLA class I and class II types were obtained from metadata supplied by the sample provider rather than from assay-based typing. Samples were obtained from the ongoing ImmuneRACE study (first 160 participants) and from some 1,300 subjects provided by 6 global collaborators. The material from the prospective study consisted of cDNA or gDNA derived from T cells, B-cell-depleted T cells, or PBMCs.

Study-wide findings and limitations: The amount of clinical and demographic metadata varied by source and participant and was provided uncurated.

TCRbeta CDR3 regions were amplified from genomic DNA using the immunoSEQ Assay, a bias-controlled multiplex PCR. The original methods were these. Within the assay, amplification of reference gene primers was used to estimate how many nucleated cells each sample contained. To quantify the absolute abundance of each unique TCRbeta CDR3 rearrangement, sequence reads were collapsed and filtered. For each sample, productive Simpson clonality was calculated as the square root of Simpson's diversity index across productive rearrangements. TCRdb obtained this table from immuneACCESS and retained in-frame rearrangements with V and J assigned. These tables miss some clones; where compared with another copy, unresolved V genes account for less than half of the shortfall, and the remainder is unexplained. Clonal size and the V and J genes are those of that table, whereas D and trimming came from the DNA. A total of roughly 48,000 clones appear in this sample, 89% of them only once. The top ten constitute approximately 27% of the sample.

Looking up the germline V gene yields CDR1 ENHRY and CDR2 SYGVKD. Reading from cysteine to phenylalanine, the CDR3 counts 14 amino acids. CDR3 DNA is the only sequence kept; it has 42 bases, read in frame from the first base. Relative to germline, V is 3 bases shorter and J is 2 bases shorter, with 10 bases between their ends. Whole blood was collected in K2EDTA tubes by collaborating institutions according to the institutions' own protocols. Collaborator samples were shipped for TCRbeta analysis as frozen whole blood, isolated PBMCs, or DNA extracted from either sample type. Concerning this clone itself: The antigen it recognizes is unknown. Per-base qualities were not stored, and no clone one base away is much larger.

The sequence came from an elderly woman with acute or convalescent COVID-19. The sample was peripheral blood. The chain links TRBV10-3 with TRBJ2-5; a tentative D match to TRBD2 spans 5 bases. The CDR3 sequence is CAISELSGQETQYF. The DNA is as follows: TGTGCCATCAGTGAACTCTCGGGACAAGAGACCCAGTACTTC.